This T cell receptor (beta chain) was captured in a study of T-cell memory formation after mild COVID-19. Study results and limitations: Contracting clones from day 15 to 85 showed balanced CD4/CD8; later expanders favored CD4+.

Looked up from germline, CDR1 is KGHDR and CDR2 is SFDVKD. V was trimmed by 2 bases and J by 10 bases, leaving 5 bases between them. CDR3 length: 12 amino acids. With regard to this clonotype: Its antigen is not known.

TCRdb re-called the 5' RACE reads through MiXCR, storing one row per CDR3 protein. The sample includes about 290,000 distinct CDR3 sequences, 15% seen only once; the top ten take roughly 20%. The receptor's source is a man aged 18 to 30 who had mild COVID-19 (a few samples of this study predate the infection). Cell type and time point are not known. This chain connects TRBV24-1 to TRBJ2-6, with D uncertain. The specimen was PBMCs or a T cell subset sorted from them (not recorded which). CDR3 coding DNA: TGTGCCACCAGTGATTCGACTAACGTCCTGACTTTC. It encodes CATSDSTNVLTF.